This TCR beta chain is drawn from a study of beta chain features in type 1 diabetes. Whole-study results and caveats: All four CD4+ subsets from Type 1 diabetes patients carried moderately but significantly shorter TCRB CDR3s.

Expressed TCRB transcripts got sequenced, as all isolated RNA was reverse transcribed. This table comes from immunoSEQ multiplex PCR, and its TCRdb copy is limited to in-frame clones, with some not included. The table lists 300,000 or so clones, approximately 9.7% of them singletons. Turning to this clone: What it binds is not known.

The sequence was collected from a man aged 25-45 years with type 1 diabetes. Input material: central memory CD4+ T cells from blood.

This CDR3 reads CASSKLTGMNTEAFF. In DNA form, the CDR3 reads TGCGCCAGCAGCAAACTGACAGGAATGAACACTGAAGCTTTCTTT. V usage is TRBV5-1 and J usage is TRBJ1-1, with a weak D call TRBD1 (6 bases). CDR1 is SGHRS, CDR2 YFSETQ, per germline. Between the trimmed V and J ends, which lost 4 bases and 0 bases, there was a span of 13 bases. The CDR3 has 15 residues.